The next 4 T cell receptor beta chains were all read from a single sample in a study of blood T cell repertoires in COVID-19. Sequenced by immunoSEQ multiplex PCR; TCRdb stores in-frame clones only, minus some. The data contain a few hundred thousand clones, 90% of them singletons. The sequenced sample consisted of peripheral blood. Every receptor here comes from a woman between 55 and 75 years old with COVID-19, enrolled during active disease.

This clone appeared a few times. Other nucleotide sequences from this sample produce the same CDR3. The gene calls are TRBV5-1 and TRBJ1-2; TRBD1 might be the D (6 bases). The ends were cut back, 0 bases at V and 4 bases at J, with 10 bases in the middle. The CDR3 runs to 14 residues. Germline assignment: CDR1 SGHRS and CDR2 YFSETQ. The CDR3: CASSLGQGPYGYTF. In DNA form, the CDR3 reads TGCGCCAGCAGCTTGGGGCAGGGGCCCTATGGCTACACCTTC.

A few counts support this clone. The chain joins TRBV4-3 to TRBJ1-2; weak D call: TRBD1 (6 bases). Germline V lookup: CDR1 LGHNA, CDR2 YSLEER. V shed 0 bases and J shed 4 bases, with 15 bases lying between them. The CDR3 totals 16 residues. Here the CDR3 reads CASSQDLAGVIYGYTF. DNA of the CDR3: TGCGCCAGCAGCCAAGATTTGGCAGGGGTAATCTATGGCTACACCTTC.

This clone was recorded once. The chain joins TRBV19 to TRBJ2-1; D is uncertain. Trimming removed 7 bases from V and 4 bases from J, with 14 bases in between. CDR1 and CDR2 from the germline V gene are LNHDA and SQIVND (reference sequence). The CDR3 is made up of 14 amino acids. CDR3 region: CASTPKTAYNEQFF. The CDR3 DNA sequence: TGTGCCAGTACACCGAAAACAGCTTACAATGAGCAGTTCTTC.

The chain has TRBV6-5 and TRBJ1-6; TRBD1 aligns across 8 bases. This CDR3 is 14 amino acids long. The germline V gene has CDR1 MNHEY and CDR2 SVGAGI. V trimming: 6 bases; J trimming: 7 bases; junction bases outside the gene matches: 5. The CDR3 loop reads CASRRQGPNSPLHF. CDR3 nucleotide sequence: TGTGCCAGCAGGCGACAGGGGCCCAATTCACCCCTCCACTTT.